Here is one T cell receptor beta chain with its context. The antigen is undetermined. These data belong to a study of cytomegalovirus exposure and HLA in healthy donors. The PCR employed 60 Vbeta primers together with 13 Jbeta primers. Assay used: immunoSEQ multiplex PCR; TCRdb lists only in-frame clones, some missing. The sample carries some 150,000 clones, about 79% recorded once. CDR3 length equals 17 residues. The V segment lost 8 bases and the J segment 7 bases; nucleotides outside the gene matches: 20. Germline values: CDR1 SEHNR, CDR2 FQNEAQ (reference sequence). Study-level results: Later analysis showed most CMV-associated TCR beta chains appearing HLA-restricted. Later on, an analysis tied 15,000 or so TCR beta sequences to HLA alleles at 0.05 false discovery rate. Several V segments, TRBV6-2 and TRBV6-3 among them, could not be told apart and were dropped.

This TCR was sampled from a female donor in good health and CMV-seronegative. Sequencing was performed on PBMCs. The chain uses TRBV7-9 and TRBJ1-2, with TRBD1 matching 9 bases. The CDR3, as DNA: TGTGCCAGCTCCCTCGGCGGGACAGGGCAACTGGTAGTTGGCTACACCTTC. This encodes CASSLGGTGQLVVGYTF.